This entry is about one T cell receptor beta chain. The antigen remains unidentified. The table came from immunoSEQ multiplex PCR; TCRdb's copy has only in-frame clones and leaves some out. This table has roughly 180,000 clones, approximately 93% appearing once. The source of the sample is a study of T cell responses to AZD1222 COVID-19 vaccine. Study-wide results and caveats: The study identified only six AZD1222 recipients as seropositive at baseline. Distributed over spike, vaccine-associated CD4 TCRs predominated at 160-218 and 743-854. Sampling captured repertoires only after the peak T cell response.

Second-dose schedules of about 4 or about 12 weeks were combined. The CDR3 is 15 amino acids. V lost 2 bases to trimming and J lost 6 bases; unmatched junction nucleotides: 4. Germline-derived CDR1 and CDR2 are LNHNV and YYDKDF (reference sequence). The receptor was isolated from an adult who received the AZD1222 COVID-19 vaccine. The specimen comprised peripheral blood, sampled 28 days after the second AZD1222 dose. This sequence joins TRBV15 and TRBJ1-6, with 7 bases matching TRBD1. The CDR3 loop reads CATSRSRGFNSPLHF. As DNA, the CDR3 is TGTGCCACCAGCAGATCCAGGGGGTTTAATTCACCCCTCCACTTT.